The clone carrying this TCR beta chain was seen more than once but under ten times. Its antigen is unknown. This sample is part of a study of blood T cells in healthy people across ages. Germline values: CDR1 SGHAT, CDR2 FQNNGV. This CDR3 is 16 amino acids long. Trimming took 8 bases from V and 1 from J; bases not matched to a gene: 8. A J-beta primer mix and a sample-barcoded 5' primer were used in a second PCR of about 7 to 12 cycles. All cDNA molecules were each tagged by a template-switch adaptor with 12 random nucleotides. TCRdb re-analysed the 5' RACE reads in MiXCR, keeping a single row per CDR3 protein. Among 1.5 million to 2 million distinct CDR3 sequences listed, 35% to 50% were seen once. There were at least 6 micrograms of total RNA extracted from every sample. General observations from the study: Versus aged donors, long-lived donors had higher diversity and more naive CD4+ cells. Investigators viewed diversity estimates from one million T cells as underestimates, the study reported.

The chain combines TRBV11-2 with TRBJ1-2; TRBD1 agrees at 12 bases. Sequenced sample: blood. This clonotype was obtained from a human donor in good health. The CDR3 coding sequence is TGTGCCAGCCGTGGGACAGGGGGCGATGGTAACTATGGCTACACCTTC. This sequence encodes CASRGTGGDGNYGYTF.